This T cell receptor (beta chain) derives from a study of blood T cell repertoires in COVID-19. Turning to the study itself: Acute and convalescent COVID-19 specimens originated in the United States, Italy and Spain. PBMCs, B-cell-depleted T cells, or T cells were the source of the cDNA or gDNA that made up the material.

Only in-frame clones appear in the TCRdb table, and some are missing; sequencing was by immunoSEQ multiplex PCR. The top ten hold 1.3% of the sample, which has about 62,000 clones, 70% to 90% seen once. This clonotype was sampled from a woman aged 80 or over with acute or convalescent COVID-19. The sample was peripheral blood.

The CDR3 DNA sequence: TGCAGCGTTGCCGGGACAGGGGGCACTGAAGCTTTCTTT. Translation: CSVAGTGGTEAFF. The V call is TRBV29-1, the J call TRBJ1-1, with 11 bases that match TRBD1. V trimming: 4 bases; J trimming: 4 bases; junction bases outside the gene matches: 2. CDR3 length: 13 amino acids. Looked up from germline, CDR1 is SQVTM and CDR2 is ANQGSEA.